Sequencing of this T cell receptor (beta chain) was carried out in a study of blood T cell repertoires in COVID-19 (dated by TCRdb to about 2020). Regarding the complete study: Samples covering the acute and convalescent phases of COVID-19 were provided by collaborators in the United States, Italy and Spain. The prospective study material was composed of cDNA or gDNA derived from T cells, B-cell-depleted T cells, or PBMCs. Deeply sampled blood TCRbeta repertoires from subjects exposed to, actively infected with, or recovered from COVID-19 were included in the dataset. A freely available public database, intended as a resource for researchers studying the immune response to SARS-CoV-2, is where the repertoires were released. Samples came from the ongoing ImmuneRACE study (first 160 participants) plus 1,254 subjects from 6 global collaborators. Sample metadata almost always included a de-identified subject ID, COVID-19 status, age in years and sex. Where available, HLA class I and class II types were taken from metadata supplied by the sample provider and were not determined by assay-based typing. Summary of the overall study and its limitations: The amount of clinical and demographic metadata varied by source and participant and was provided uncurated.

To note about this clone: No cognate antigen has been identified for it. No base quality values were provided; no much bigger clone lies one nucleotide off.

Trimming removed 2 bases from V and 6 bases from J; the gene matches leave 11 bases unexplained. Based on the germline V gene, the CDR1 and CDR2 sequences are MGHRA and YSYEKL. There are 18 amino acids in the CDR3, from cysteine to phenylalanine inclusive. Left in the record is the CDR3 DNA by itself, 54 bases read in frame from the first base. Each collaborating institution followed its own protocols to collect whole blood in K2EDTA tubes. For TCRbeta analysis, collaborators shipped samples in one of three forms: frozen whole blood, isolated PBMCs, or DNA extracted from either of those sample types. TCRbeta CDR3 regions were amplified from genomic DNA using the immunoSEQ Assay, a bias-controlled multiplex PCR. Regarding the original processing steps: Nucleated cell counts per sample were estimated from amplification of reference gene primers within the assay. To quantify the absolute abundance of each unique TCRbeta CDR3 rearrangement, sequence reads were collapsed and filtered. For each sample, productive Simpson clonality was calculated by taking the square root of Simpson's diversity index across productive rearrangements. Here the immuneACCESS table is served through TCRdb, limited to in-frame sequences with V and J called. Missing clones are a known gap in these copies; in checked studies unresolved V genes cover under half, and the rest lacks a known reason. V, J and clone size were drawn from that table, and D and trimming were deduced from the DNA. The sample table records 120,000 or so clones; roughly 69% of these occur just once. In total, the top ten clones hold roughly 2% of the sample.

The chain is assembled from TRBV4-1 and TRBJ2-4; the junction holds 12 bases that match TRBD1. Material for sequencing was peripheral blood. This receptor was taken from a woman in her 70s with acute or convalescent COVID-19. The DNA sequence follows: TGCGCCAGCAGCCAACTTCCATACGGGGGACAGGGGGCAAACATTCAGTACTTC. The translation is CASSQLPYGGQGANIQYF.